This T cell receptor beta chain originates from a study of T cells in Graves' hyperthyroidism and ophthalmopathy. Clinical Activity Scores of at least 3, NOSPECS grades of at least 4 and durations under 3 months characterized ophthalmopathy patients. Uncontrolled infection, other autoimmune disease, pregnancy and lactation each barred patients from inclusion. Study-wide results and limits: Expanded thyroid clonotypes (above 0.001) were mostly also found in blood.

RNA transcripts yielded amplified TCR beta CDR3 regions. The study used the HTBI primer set for a first-round RT-PCR of the TCR CDR3. TCRdb re-called the multiplex PCR reads with MiXCR, one entry per CDR3 protein. This table has about 640,000 distinct CDR3 sequences, around 20% appearing once. In its sample, this clonotype was seen many times. What it recognizes is unknown. The specimen was blood. This TCR came from a man younger than 40 with Graves' ophthalmopathy.

Written as DNA, the CDR3 is TGTGCCAGCAGTCTGGGACTAGCGGGAGGTACGCAGTATTTT. This translates into CASSLGLAGGTQYF. The J gene is TRBJ2-3, the V gene TRBV28; 15 nucleotides line up with TRBD2. CDR1 is MDHEN, CDR2 SYDVKM, per germline. This CDR3 is built from 14 residues. After removal of 5 bases from V and 8 bases from J, the junction contained 2 bases not matched to a gene.